This T cell receptor beta chain was retrieved from a study of shared clonotypes between healthy human individuals. As concerns this clone: Its antigen is unidentified.

Overall study findings and caveats: With a handful of donors compared, approximately 5.5% of naive CD4 clonotypes were shared.

Per germline, CDR1 GTSNPN and CDR2 SVGIG (reference sequence). Trimming removed 4 bases at V and 4 bases at J, with 16 bases between. CDR3 length: 14 amino acids. Data came from immunoSEQ multiplex PCR; TCRdb stores just in-frame clones and leaves some out. The sample has over 2 million clones, under 95% seen once. The investigators split CD4+ cells into a CD45RA+ naive subset and a CD45RA-negative memory subset. Input material: naive CD4+ T cells from PBMCs. Subset specified: CD45RA+ positively selected. This sequence was found in a man between 18 and 29 years old in good health. Some clones in this sample may be carry-over from other donors' samples. J is TRBJ1-1 and V is TRBV30; D possibly corresponds to TRBD1 (5 bases). The CDR3 DNA reads as TGTGCCTGGATGTTGCAGGGTCGGGGCACTGAAGCTTTCTTT. Its translation: CAWMLQGRGTEAFF.